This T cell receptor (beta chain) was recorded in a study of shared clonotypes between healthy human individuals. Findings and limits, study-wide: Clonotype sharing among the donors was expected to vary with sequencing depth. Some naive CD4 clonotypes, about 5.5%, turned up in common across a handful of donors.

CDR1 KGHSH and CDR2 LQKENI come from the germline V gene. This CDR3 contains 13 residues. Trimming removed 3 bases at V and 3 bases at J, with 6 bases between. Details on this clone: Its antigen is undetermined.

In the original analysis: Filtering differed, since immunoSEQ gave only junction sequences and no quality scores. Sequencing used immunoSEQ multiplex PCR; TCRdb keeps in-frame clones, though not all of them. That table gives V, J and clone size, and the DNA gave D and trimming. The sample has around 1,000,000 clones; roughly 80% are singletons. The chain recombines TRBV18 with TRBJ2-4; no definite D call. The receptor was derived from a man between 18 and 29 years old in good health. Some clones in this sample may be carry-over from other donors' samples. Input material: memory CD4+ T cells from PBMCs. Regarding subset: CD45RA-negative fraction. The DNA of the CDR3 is TGTGCCAGCTCACCGGACGGCAAAAACATTCAGTACTTC. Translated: CASSPDGKNIQYF.